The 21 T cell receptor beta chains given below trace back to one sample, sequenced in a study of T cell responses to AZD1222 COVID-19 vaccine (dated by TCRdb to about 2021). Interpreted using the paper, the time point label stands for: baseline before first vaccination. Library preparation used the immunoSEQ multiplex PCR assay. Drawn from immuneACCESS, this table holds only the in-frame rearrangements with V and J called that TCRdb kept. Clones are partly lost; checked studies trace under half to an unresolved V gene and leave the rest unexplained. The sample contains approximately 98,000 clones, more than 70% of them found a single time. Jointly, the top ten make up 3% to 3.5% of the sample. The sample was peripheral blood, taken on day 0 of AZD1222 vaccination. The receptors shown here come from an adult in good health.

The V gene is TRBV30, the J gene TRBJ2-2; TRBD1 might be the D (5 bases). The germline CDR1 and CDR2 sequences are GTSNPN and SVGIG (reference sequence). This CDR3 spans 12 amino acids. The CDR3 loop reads CAKTGNTGELFF. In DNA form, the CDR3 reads TGTGCTAAAACAGGGAACACCGGGGAGCTGTTTTTT.

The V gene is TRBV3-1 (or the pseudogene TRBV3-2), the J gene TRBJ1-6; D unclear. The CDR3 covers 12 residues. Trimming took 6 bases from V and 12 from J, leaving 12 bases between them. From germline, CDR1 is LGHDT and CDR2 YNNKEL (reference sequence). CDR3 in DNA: TGTGCCAGCAGTCCGAGTATCGAACCCCTCCACTTT. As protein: CASSPSIEPLHF.

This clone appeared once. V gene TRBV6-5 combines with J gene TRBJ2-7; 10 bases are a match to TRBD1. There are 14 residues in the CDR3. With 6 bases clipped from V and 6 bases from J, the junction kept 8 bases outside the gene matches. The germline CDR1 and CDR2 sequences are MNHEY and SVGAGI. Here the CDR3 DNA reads TGTGCCAGCAGGGGGGGACAGGGGAGGTCCGAGCAGTACTTC. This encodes CASRGGQGRSEQYF.

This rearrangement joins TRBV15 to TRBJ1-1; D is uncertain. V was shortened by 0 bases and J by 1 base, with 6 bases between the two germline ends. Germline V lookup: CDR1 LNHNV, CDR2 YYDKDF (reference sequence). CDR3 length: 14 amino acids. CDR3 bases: TGTGCCACCAGCAGAGATAGAGCGAACACTGAAGCTTTCTTT. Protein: CATSRDRANTEAFF.

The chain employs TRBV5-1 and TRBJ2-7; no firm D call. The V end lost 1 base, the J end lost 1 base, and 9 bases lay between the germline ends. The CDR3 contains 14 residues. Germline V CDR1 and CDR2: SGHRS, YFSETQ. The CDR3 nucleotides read TGCGCCAGCAGCTTGTCTTCCCCTTCCTACGAGCAGTACTTC. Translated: CASSLSSPSYEQYF. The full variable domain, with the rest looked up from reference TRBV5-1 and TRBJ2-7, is KAGVTQTPRYLIKTRGQQVTLSCSPISGHRSVSWYQQTPGQGLQFLFEYFSETQRNKGNFPGRFSGRQFSNSRSEMNVSTLELGDSALYLCASSLSSPSYEQYFGPGTRLTVT.

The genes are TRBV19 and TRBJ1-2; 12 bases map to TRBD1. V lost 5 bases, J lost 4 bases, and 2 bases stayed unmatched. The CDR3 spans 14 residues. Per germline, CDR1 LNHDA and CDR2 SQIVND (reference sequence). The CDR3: CASSVGQGAYGYTF. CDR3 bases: TGTGCCAGTAGTGTGGGACAGGGGGCCTATGGCTACACCTTC.

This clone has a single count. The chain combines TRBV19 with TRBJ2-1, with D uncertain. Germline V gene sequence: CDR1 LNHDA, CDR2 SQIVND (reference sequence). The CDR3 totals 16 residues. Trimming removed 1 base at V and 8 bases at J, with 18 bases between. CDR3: CASSIVGTLTPDEQFF. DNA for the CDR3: TGTGCCAGTAGTATAGTTGGCACCTTAACCCCAGATGAGCAGTTCTTC.

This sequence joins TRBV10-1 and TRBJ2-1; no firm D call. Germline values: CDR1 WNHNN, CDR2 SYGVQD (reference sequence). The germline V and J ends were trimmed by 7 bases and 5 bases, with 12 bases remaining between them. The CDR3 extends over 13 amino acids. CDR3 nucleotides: TGCGCCAGCACGAATAGGCGCGACAATGAGCAGTTCTTC. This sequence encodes CASTNRRDNEQFF.

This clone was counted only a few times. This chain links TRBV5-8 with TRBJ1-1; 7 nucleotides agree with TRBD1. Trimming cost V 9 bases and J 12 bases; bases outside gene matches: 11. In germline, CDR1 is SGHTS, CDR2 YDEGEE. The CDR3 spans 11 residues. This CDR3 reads CATQQGPLTFF. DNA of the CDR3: TGTGCCACCCAACAGGGGCCGCTTACTTTCTTT.

The CDR3 bases are TGTGCCAGCAGCCTCCATAGGGGGGTTAGGGGAACTGAAGCTTTCTTT. Protein sequence: CASSLHRGVRGTEAFF. The rearrangement joins TRBV27 to TRBJ1-1; D is possibly TRBD1 (6 bases). V lost 6 bases and J 5 bases, leaving 22 bases between the germline ends. Germline V gene data show CDR1 as MNHEY and CDR2 as SMNVEV (reference sequence). The CDR3 sequence is 16 residues long.

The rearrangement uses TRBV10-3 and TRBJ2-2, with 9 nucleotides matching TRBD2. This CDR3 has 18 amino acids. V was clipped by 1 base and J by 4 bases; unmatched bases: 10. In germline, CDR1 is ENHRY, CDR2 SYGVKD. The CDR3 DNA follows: TGTGCCATCAGTGAGTGGGCTAGCGGGGTGGGGTGCACCGGGGAGCTGTTTTTT. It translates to CAISEWASGVGCTGELFF.

CDR3 DNA sequence: TGTGCCGGGGGGGCAGGGGTAGACTACGAGCAGTACTTC. Its protein is CAGGAGVDYEQYF. The chain employs TRBV2 and TRBJ2-7, with a tentative D call TRBD2 (7 bases). Looked up from germline, CDR1 is SNHLY and CDR2 is FYNNEI. V was clipped by 11 bases and J by 3 bases, with 17 bases between them. The CDR3 covers 13 residues.

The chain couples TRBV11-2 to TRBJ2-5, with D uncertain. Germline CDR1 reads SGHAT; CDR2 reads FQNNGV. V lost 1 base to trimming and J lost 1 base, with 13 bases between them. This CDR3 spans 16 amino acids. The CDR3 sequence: CASSLGVLRSQETQYF. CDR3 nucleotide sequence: TGTGCCAGCAGCTTAGGGGTCCTTAGGTCCCAAGAGACCCAGTACTTC.

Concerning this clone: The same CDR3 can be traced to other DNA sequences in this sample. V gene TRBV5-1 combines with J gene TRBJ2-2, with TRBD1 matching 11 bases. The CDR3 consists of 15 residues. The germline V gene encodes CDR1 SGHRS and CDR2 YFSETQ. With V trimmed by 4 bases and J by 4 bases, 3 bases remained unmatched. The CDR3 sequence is CASSTGTGGTGELFF. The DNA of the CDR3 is TGCGCCAGCAGCACCGGGACAGGGGGCACCGGGGAGCTGTTTTTT.

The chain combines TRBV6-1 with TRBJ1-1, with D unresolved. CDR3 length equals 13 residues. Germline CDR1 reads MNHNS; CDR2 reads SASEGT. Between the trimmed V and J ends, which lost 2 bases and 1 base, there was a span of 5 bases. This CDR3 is CASSERPNTEAFF. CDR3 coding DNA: TGTGCCAGCAGTGAAAGGCCGAACACTGAAGCTTTCTTT.

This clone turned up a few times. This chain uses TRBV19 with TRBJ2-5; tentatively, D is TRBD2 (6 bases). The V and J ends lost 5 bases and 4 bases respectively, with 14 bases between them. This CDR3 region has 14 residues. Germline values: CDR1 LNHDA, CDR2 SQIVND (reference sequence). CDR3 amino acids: CASSPSWGGETQYF. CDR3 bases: TGTGCCAGTAGTCCCTCATGGGGAGGAGAGACCCAGTACTTC.

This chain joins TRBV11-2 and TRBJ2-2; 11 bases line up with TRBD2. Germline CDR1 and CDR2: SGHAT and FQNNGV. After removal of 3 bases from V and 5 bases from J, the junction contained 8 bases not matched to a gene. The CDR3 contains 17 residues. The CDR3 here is CASSFNSGGAWTGELFF. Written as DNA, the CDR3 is TGTGCCAGCAGCTTCAATAGCGGGGGGGCATGGACCGGGGAGCTGTTTTTT.

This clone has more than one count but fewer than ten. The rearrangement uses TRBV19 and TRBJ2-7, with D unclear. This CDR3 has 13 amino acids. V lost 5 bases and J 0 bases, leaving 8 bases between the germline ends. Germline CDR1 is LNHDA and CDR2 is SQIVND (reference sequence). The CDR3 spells CASSLKISYEQYF. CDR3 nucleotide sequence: TGTGCCAGTAGTCTCAAGATCTCCTACGAGCAGTACTTC.

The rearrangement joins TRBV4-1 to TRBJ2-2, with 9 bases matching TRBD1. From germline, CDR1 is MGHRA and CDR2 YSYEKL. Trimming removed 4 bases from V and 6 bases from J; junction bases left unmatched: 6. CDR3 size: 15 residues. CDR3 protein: CASSRAGTGSGELFF. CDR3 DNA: TGCGCCAGCAGCCGAGCCGGGACAGGGTCCGGGGAGCTGTTTTTT.

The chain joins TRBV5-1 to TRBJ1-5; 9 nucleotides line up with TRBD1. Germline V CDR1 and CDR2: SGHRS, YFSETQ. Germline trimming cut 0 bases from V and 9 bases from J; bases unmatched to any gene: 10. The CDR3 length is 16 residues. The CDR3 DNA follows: TGCGCCAGCAGCTTGGTCCCGGGACAGGGAGGTGGGCCCCAGCATTTT. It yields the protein CASSLVPGQGGGPQHF.

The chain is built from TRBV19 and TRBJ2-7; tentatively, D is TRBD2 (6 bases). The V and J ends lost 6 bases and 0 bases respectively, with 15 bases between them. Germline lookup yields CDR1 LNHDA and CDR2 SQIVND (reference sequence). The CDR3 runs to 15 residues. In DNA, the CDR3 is TGTGCCAGTAGCTCCAAGGGGAGGAGCTCCTACGAGCAGTACTTC. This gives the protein CASSSKGRSSYEQYF.